A single sample gave rise to the 31 T cell receptor beta chains below, sequenced in a study of blood T cell repertoires in COVID-19 (dated by TCRdb to the early 2020s). The receptor library was made with the immunoSEQ multiplex PCR assay. This is the immuneACCESS table as TCRdb keeps it, with only in-frame sequences that have V and J called. A part of the clones is gone; compared with another copy, unresolved V genes explain less than half, and the rest is unexplained. This sample comprises 150,000 or so clones, approximately 78% of them detected only once. The ten largest clones take up around 1.5% of the sample. Input material: peripheral blood. All receptors come from an elderly man with acute or convalescent COVID-19.

The chain uses TRBV29-1 and TRBJ1-3; a possible D gene is TRBD1 (5 bases). The CDR3 spans 13 residues. The germline V and J ends were trimmed by 4 bases and 1 base, with 8 bases remaining between them. Germline assignment: CDR1 SQVTM and CDR2 ANQGSEA. The CDR3 is CSVGGHSGNTIYF. DNA of the CDR3: TGCAGCGTTGGCGGACATTCTGGAAACACCATATATTTT.

This clone showed up just a few times. The CDR3 loop is CASSEILAGYNEQFF. The CDR3 nucleotides are TGTGCCAGCAGTGAAATACTAGCGGGGTACAATGAGCAGTTCTTC. The chain recombines TRBV2 with TRBJ2-1; 10 bases line up with TRBD2. The CDR3 is 15 residues long. With V trimmed by 2 bases and J by 4 bases, 2 bases remained unmatched. The germline CDR1 and CDR2 sequences are SNHLY and FYNNEI.

J is TRBJ2-5 and V is TRBV30, with a possible D match to TRBD1 (5 bases). This CDR3 spans 14 amino acids. CDR1 GTSNPN and CDR2 SVGIG come from the germline V gene (reference sequence). The V and J ends lost 3 bases and 1 base respectively, with 12 bases between them. CDR3 sequence reads: CAWRVTGPQETQYF. In DNA form, the CDR3 reads TGTGCCTGGAGGGTAACAGGACCCCAAGAGACCCAGTACTTC.

The chain is built from TRBV10-3 and TRBJ2-1, with 12 bases aligning to TRBD1. Germline V gene lookup returns CDR1 ENHRY and CDR2 SYGVKD. The V and J ends lost 5 bases and 9 bases, in that order; junction bases with no gene match: 5. This CDR3 contains 14 residues. In nucleotides, the CDR3 is TGTGCCATCAGTCCCGGGACAGGGGGCGGTGAGCAGTTCTTC. It specifies CAISPGTGGGEQFF.

The DNA of the CDR3 is TGTGCCTGGAGTGTACTAGGACGAGGGGGCTACACCTTC. It is translated as CAWSVLGRGGYTF. J is TRBJ1-2 and V is TRBV30; D is unclear. Trimming cost V 0 bases and J 8 bases, with 13 bases left between them. The CDR3 length is 13 residues. Germline lookup yields CDR1 GTSNPN and CDR2 SVGIG (reference sequence).

The V call is TRBV5-1, the J call TRBJ1-6; 11 bases match TRBD1. Per the germline V gene, CDR1 is SGHRS and CDR2 is YFSETQ. The CDR3 sequence is 16 residues long. Trimming at V came to 1 base and at J to 9 bases, leaving 6 bases not matched to a gene. CDR3 in amino acids: CASSLNLDRGLSPLHF. CDR3 DNA: TGCGCCAGCAGCTTGAATTTGGACAGGGGGCTTTCACCCCTCCACTTT.

The J gene is TRBJ2-1, the V gene TRBV21-1; the table calls TRBD2, which could not be checked here. TRBV21-1 is described as a pseudogene. The length of the CDR3 is 19 residues. The CDR3 sequence: CASSPPGLAGGQRYNEQFF. For the CDR3, the DNA is TGTGCCAGCAGCCCTCCGGGACTAGCGGGGGGGCAGCGGTACAATGAGCAGTTCTTC.

The chain employs TRBV21-1 and TRBJ2-5; TRBD1 was called by the table and not checked on the DNA. TRBV21-1 is assigned pseudogene status. The CDR3 covers 16 residues. The CDR3 DNA reads as TGTGCCAGCAGCAAACGACGTAATGCAGGACAAGAGACCCAGTACTTC. This gives the protein CASSKRRNAGQETQYF.

This chain links TRBV7-8 with TRBJ1-3; 7 bases fit TRBD1. This CDR3 spans 16 amino acids. Trimming cost V 3 bases and J 0 bases; bases outside gene matches: 5. The germline V gene has CDR1 SGHVS and CDR2 FQNEAQ. The CDR3 DNA follows: TGTGCCAGCAGCTTGTACAGGGGATCCTCTGGAAACACCATATATTTT. Translated, it gives CASSLYRGSSGNTIYF.

This clone has a single count. The CDR3 DNA is TGTGCCAGCAGCCCCGGGACTAGCGGGGGGAGGGGGGAGACCCAGTACTTC. As protein: CASSPGTSGGRGETQYF. The rearrangement links TRBV11-2 to TRBJ2-5; 15 bases fit TRBD2. V lost 5 bases to trimming and J lost 5 bases; unmatched junction nucleotides: 9. The germline V gene has CDR1 SGHAT and CDR2 FQNNGV. The CDR3 is made up of 17 amino acids.

The J gene is TRBJ1-2, the V gene TRBV7-2; 12 nucleotides match TRBD1. The CDR3 is 15 amino acids. The V gene's germline CDR1 is SGHTA and CDR2 FQGNSA. J lost 6 bases, V lost 3 bases, and 5 bases had no gene match. The CDR3 here is CASSLGTGGIDGYTF. In DNA, the CDR3 is TGTGCCAGCAGCTTGGGGACAGGGGGCATTGATGGCTACACCTTC.

V gene TRBV19 combines with J gene TRBJ1-2; D perhaps matches TRBD1 (5 bases). There are 13 residues in the CDR3. V gave up 4 bases and J gave up 7 bases, with 13 bases separating them. Germline V gene data show CDR1 as LNHDA and CDR2 as SQIVND (reference sequence). The CDR3 region has the DNA TGTGCCAGTAGTAACTCGTTAAGGGGTGGCTACACCTTC. It yields the protein CASSNSLRGGYTF.

This clone was seen a handful of times. The chain is built from TRBV28 and TRBJ2-2; TRBD1 agrees at 8 bases. CDR3 length: 17 amino acids. The V segment lost 1 base and the J segment 3 bases; nucleotides outside the gene matches: 7. CDR1 is MDHEN, CDR2 SYDVKM, per germline. The CDR3 here is CASSLSAGGEHTGELFF. The CDR3 nucleotides read TGTGCCAGCAGTTTATCCGCAGGGGGCGAGCACACCGGGGAGCTGTTTTTT.

This clone was seen only a few times. This chain uses TRBV5-5 with TRBJ1-2; maybe TRBD1 (6 bases). V was shortened by 4 bases and J by 4 bases, with 17 bases between the two germline ends. Germline V gene data show CDR1 as SGHKS and CDR2 as YYEKEE (reference sequence). The CDR3 is 15 amino acids. CDR3 region: CASSPGGATAYGYTF. In DNA, the CDR3 is TGTGCCAGCAGCCCGGGGGGGGCTACGGCCTATGGCTACACCTTC.

This chain connects TRBV11-3 to TRBJ2-1; a weak D match, TRBD1 (5 bases). Germline CDR1 and CDR2: SGHNT and YENEEA. The CDR3 has 13 amino acids. V dropped 0 bases and J dropped 10 bases, with 10 bases sitting between them. This chain's CDR3 is CASSLDQGPEQFF. CDR3 nucleotide sequence: TGTGCCAGCAGCTTAGATCAGGGTCCGGAGCAGTTCTTC.

The chain uses TRBV19 and TRBJ1-3; D is uncertain. V shed 7 bases and J shed 1 base, with 17 bases lying between them. CDR1 is LNHDA and CDR2 is SQIVND in the germline V gene (reference sequence). The CDR3 spans 16 residues. This CDR3 is CASTVGLSASGNTIYF. CDR3 in DNA: TGTGCCAGTACCGTCGGTTTGTCAGCGTCTGGAAACACCATATATTTT.

The chain carries TRBV6-2 or TRBV6-3 and TRBJ1-4, with D hard to call. With 5 bases removed from V and 8 bases from J, the gap between germline ends came to 15 bases. Germline CDR1 reads MNHEY; CDR2 reads SVGEGT. The CDR3 has 14 residues. The CDR3 here is CASSQPGTREKLFF. Here the CDR3 DNA reads TGTGCCAGCAGTCAGCCGGGAACCCGGGAAAAACTGTTTTTT.

This rearrangement joins TRBV5-5 to TRBJ1-2; D remains unclear. Deletions cut 0 bases from V and 3 bases from J, with 15 bases between. The CDR3 consists of 16 residues. Germline V gene lookup returns CDR1 SGHKS and CDR2 YYEKEE (reference sequence). CDR3 sequence reads: CASSLGPAQVDYGYTF. In DNA form, the CDR3 reads TGTGCCAGCAGCTTGGGCCCCGCCCAGGTCGACTATGGCTACACCTTC.

This sequence joins TRBV6-5 and TRBJ1-2; D is possibly TRBD1 (6 bases). Germline V CDR1 and CDR2: MNHEY, SVGAGI. V lost 7 bases and J lost 2, with 14 bases in between. The CDR3 covers 14 residues. Written as DNA, the CDR3 is TGTGCCAGCAACTCTGGGGGCAGCAACTATGGCTACACCTTC. Encoded protein: CASNSGGSNYGYTF.

This rearrangement joins TRBV6-6 to TRBJ2-7; 8 bases map to TRBD1. With V trimmed by 2 bases and J by 3 bases, 6 bases remained unmatched. Germline lookup yields CDR1 MNHNY and CDR2 SVGAGI (reference sequence). The CDR3 totals 15 residues. The CDR3 here is CASSYSSGGGYEQYV. The CDR3 coding sequence is TGTGCCAGCAGTTACAGCTCAGGGGGCGGCTACGAGCAGTACGTC.

As regards this clone: Other DNA sequences in this sample translate to the same CDR3. The rearrangement links TRBV6-5 to TRBJ1-1, with D unclear. Trimming shortened V by 6 bases and J by 4 bases, and 18 bases separated the two germline ends. The CDR3 length is 15 residues. Germline assignment: CDR1 MNHEY and CDR2 SVGAGI. CDR3 in DNA: TGTGCCAGCAGCCCCTCACCGATGAGAAGCACTGAAGCTTTCTTT. It codes for CASSPSPMRSTEAFF.

The chain is built from TRBV6-5 and TRBJ2-7; D possibly corresponds to TRBD1 (6 bases). Trimming took off 5 bases at V and 3 bases at J, with 8 bases between the two ends. The germline V gene has CDR1 MNHEY and CDR2 SVGAGI. The CDR3 runs 12 residues. As DNA, the CDR3 is TGTGCCAGCAGTAGGACAGACTACGAGCAGTACTTC. Its protein is CASSRTDYEQYF.

This chain joins TRBV25-1 and TRBJ1-6; D is uncertain. Trimming removed 6 bases at V and 3 bases at J, with 9 bases between. CDR3 length: 14 amino acids. In germline, CDR1 is MGHDK, CDR2 SYGVNS. The CDR3 loop is CASRGDNYNSPLHF. CDR3 in DNA: TGTGCCAGCAGGGGAGACAACTATAATTCACCCCTCCACTTT.

The genes are TRBV2 and TRBJ2-7; 8 bases align to TRBD1. Germline CDR1 is SNHLY and CDR2 is FYNNEI. V was clipped by 8 bases and J by 5 bases; unmatched bases: 11. The CDR3 is made up of 14 amino acids. CDR3 sequence reads: CASGDRTGINEQYV. The CDR3 DNA reads as TGTGCCAGCGGGGATCGGACAGGGATCAACGAGCAGTACGTC.

This clone occurred a few times. The V call is TRBV29-1, the J call TRBJ1-2; D is perhaps TRBD1 (6 bases). Germline V CDR1 and CDR2: SQVTM, ANQGSEA. This CDR3 contains 14 residues. Trimming cost V 1 base and J 8 bases, with 17 bases left between them. The CDR3 region has the DNA TGCAGCGTTGAAGGGGGGCAGGGTTTCCAAGGCTACACCTTC. Amino acid sequence: CSVEGGQGFQGYTF.

This chain connects TRBV6-5 to TRBJ1-2, with 8 positions matching TRBD1. The ends lost 5 bases at V and 8 bases at J; junction bases unmatched: 13. Germline lookup yields CDR1 MNHEY and CDR2 SVGAGI. The CDR3 has 15 amino acids. The CDR3 region has the DNA TGTGCCAGCAGTACAGGGACAGGCGGCAGGGAGGGCTACACCTTC. This gives the protein CASSTGTGGREGYTF.

The chain recombines TRBV2 with TRBJ2-3; 10 nucleotides line up with TRBD1. CDR3 length: 14 amino acids. CDR1 and CDR2 from the germline V gene are SNHLY and FYNNEI. J lost 4 bases, V lost 10 bases, and 8 bases had no gene match. The CDR3 sequence is CANKRDRGPDTQYF. CDR3 coding DNA: TGTGCCAACAAACGGGACAGGGGACCAGATACGCAGTATTTT.

The chain carries TRBV3-1 (or the pseudogene TRBV3-2) and TRBJ2-5, with D perhaps matching TRBD2 (6 bases). V was trimmed by 4 bases and J by 5 bases, leaving 20 bases between them. Germline CDR1 is LGHDT and CDR2 is YNNKEL (reference sequence). CDR3 length: 16 amino acids. The CDR3 sequence is CASSPGSPGRSETQYF. The CDR3, as DNA: TGTGCCAGCAGCCCAGGGTCTCCGGGGAGGTCGGAGACCCAGTACTTC.

The chain combines TRBV19 with TRBJ1-2; 10 bases are shared with TRBD1. Per the germline V gene, CDR1 is LNHDA and CDR2 is SQIVND (reference sequence). The V gene end was trimmed by 6 bases and the J gene end by 5 bases; junction bases not matched to a gene: 3. CDR3 length: 13 residues. Here the CDR3 reads CASSQDRGYGYTF. The CDR3 coding sequence is TGTGCCAGTAGCCAGGACAGGGGGTATGGCTACACCTTC.

This clone was counted between two and nine times. The genes are TRBV7-9 and TRBJ1-1, with D unresolved. V was cut by 0 bases and J by 3 bases, with 11 bases left in between. The germline CDR1 and CDR2 sequences are SEHNR and FQNEAQ (reference sequence). The CDR3 consists of 15 residues. CDR3 nucleotides: TGTGCCAGCAGCTTAGCGGGCCAGGACTACACTGAAGCTTTCTTT. Amino acids: CASSLAGQDYTEAFF.

This clone was seen a handful of times. This chain connects TRBV7-8 to TRBJ1-1; TRBD1 aligns across 10 bases. Germline V CDR1 and CDR2: SGHVS, FQNEAQ. J lost 5 bases, V lost 5 bases, and 5 bases had no gene match. There are 14 residues in the CDR3. CDR3 amino acids: CASSPRDRGTEAFF. For the CDR3, the DNA is TGTGCCAGCAGCCCGCGGGACAGGGGTACTGAAGCTTTCTTT.